The present T cell receptor (beta chain) was sequenced within a study of blood T cell repertoires in COVID-19. TCRdb's copy holds only in-frame clones and misses some; the assay was immunoSEQ multiplex PCR. The sample contains roughly 160,000 clones, around four fifths of which appear only once. The germline CDR1 and CDR2 sequences are SGDLS and YYNGEE. This CDR3 comprises 17 residues. V was cut by 4 bases and J by 9 bases, with 23 bases left in between. What was sequenced was peripheral blood. This TCR was recovered from a woman aged 55-70 years with acute or convalescent COVID-19. The chain carries TRBV9 and TRBJ1-6; possible D gene TRBD1, 5 bases. For the CDR3, the DNA is TGTGCCAGCAGCCCTTTCTCCTCCCGGCAGGGTAGTTCACCCCTCCACTTT. Translation: CASSPFSSRQGSSPLHF.